This T cell receptor beta chain was captured by sequencing in a study of T cells after yellow fever vaccination. Germline V lookup: CDR1 SGHRS, CDR2 YFSETQ. The CDR3 consists of 13 residues. V lost 2 bases and J lost 2, with 8 bases in between. Study outcomes and limitations: The secondary response was weaker but peaked faster, day 5 versus 15.

TCRdb analysed the 5' RACE reads with MiXCR anew, one entry per CDR3 protein. The sample holds 360,000 or so distinct CDR3 sequences, 9.5% to 13% seen once. The table lists this clonotype with a few counts. As yet, its antigen is unknown. The V call is TRBV5-1, the J call TRBJ2-7, with D perhaps TRBD2 (6 bases). This TCR derives from a man between 18 and 35 years old who received the YFV17D yellow fever vaccine. Here the sequenced sample was PBMCs, taken on the day of the first yellow fever vaccination. The CDR3 nucleotides are TGCGCCAGCAGCTTTGGGGAGGCCTACGAGCAGTACGTC. It specifies CASSFGEAYEQYV.